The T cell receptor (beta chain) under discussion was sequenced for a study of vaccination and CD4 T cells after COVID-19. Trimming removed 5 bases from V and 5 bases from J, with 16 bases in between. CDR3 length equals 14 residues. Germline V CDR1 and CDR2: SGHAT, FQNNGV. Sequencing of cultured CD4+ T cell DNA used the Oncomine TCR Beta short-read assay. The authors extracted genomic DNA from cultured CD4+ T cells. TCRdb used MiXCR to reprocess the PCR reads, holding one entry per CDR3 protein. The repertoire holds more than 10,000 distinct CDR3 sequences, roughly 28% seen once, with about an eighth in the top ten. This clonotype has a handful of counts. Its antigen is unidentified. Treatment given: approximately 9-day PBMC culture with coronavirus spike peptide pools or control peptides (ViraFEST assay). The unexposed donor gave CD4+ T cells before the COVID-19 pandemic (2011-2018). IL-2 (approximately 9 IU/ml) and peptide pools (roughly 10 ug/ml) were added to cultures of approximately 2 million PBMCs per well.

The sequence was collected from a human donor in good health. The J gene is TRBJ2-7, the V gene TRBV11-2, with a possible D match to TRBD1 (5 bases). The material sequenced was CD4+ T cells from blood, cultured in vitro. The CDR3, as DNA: TGTGCCAGCAGCGTAATGACAGCCGCCAACGAGCAGTACTTC. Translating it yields CASSVMTAANEQYF.